Listed here are 24 T cell receptor beta chains from one sample, sequenced in a study of T cell changes during pregnancy in multiple sclerosis. The assay was immunoSEQ multiplex PCR, and TCRdb's table has in-frame clones only and misses some. The sample carries around 29,000 clones, around 89% recorded once. The starting material was CD4+ T cells from peripheral blood mononuclear cells, obtained in the first trimester of pregnancy. The receptors derive from a female donor in good health, enrolled as a control in a pregnancy study.

The rearrangement joins TRBV28 to TRBJ1-2, with D tentatively TRBD1 (5 bases). With 4 bases removed from V and 5 bases from J, the gap between germline ends came to 17 bases. Germline lookup yields CDR1 MDHEN and CDR2 SYDVKM. This CDR3 is 15 amino acids long. The CDR3 reads CASSSRAKTIYGYTF. In DNA, the CDR3 is TGTGCCAGCAGTTCCAGGGCGAAGACAATATATGGCTACACCTTC.

The chain employs TRBV11-2 and TRBJ2-4; D is uncertain. The ends were cut back, 5 bases at V and 0 bases at J, with 14 bases in the middle. This CDR3 has 16 residues. From germline, CDR1 is SGHAT and CDR2 FQNNGV. The CDR3 protein is CASSRVGEIAKNIQYF. For the CDR3, the DNA is TGTGCCAGCAGCCGGGTTGGCGAGATAGCCAAAAACATTCAGTACTTC. Full variable domain (missing parts from reference TRBV11-2 and TRBJ2-4): EAGVAQSPRYKIIEKRQSVAFWCNPISGHATLYWYQQILGQGPKLLIQFQNNGVVDDSQLPKDRFSAERLKGVDSTLKIQPAKLEDSAVYLCASSRVGEIAKNIQYFGAGTRLSVL.

This chain joins TRBV5-1 and TRBJ2-7; 7 bases match TRBD1. Germline V lookup: CDR1 SGHRS, CDR2 YFSETQ. Losses at the gene ends were 1 base for V and 2 bases for J; bases not matched to a gene: 3. The CDR3 runs 14 residues. CDR3: CASSLWDRTYEQYF. CDR3 nucleotide sequence: TGCGCCAGCAGCTTGTGGGACAGAACCTACGAGCAGTACTTC.

The chain employs TRBV6-1 and TRBJ2-1; 8 nucleotides align to TRBD2. CDR1 MNHNS and CDR2 SASEGT come from the germline V gene. The CDR3 runs to 15 residues. After removal of 2 bases from V and 4 bases from J, the junction contained 4 bases not matched to a gene. CDR3 bases: TGTGCCAGCAGTGAACCTCGGGGGGGATACAATGAGCAGTTCTTC. It yields the protein CASSEPRGGYNEQFF.

By share, this clone counts as medium-sized. The V gene is TRBV7-9, the J gene TRBJ1-6, with 9 bases matching TRBD1. The length of the CDR3 is 15 residues. Trimming removed 5 bases from V and 5 bases from J; junction bases left unmatched: 4. Germline V gives CDR1 SEHNR, CDR2 FQNEAQ (reference sequence). The DNA for the CDR3 is TGTGCCAGCAGCCCCGGACAGGGGCATAATTCACCCCTCCACTTT. Its translation is CASSPGQGHNSPLHF.

J is TRBJ2-3 and V is TRBV5-4, with 7 bases identical to TRBD1. Germline assignment: CDR1 SGHNT and CDR2 YYREEE (reference sequence). CDR3 size: 14 residues. Trimming cost V 4 bases and J 5 bases; bases outside gene matches: 7. CDR3 sequence (DNA): TGTGCCAGCAGCACAAAGGGGACAGAAGATACGCAGTATTTT. Translated: CASSTKGTEDTQYF. Combining the CDR3 with reference TRBV5-4 and TRBJ2-3 gives the whole variable domain ETGVTQSPTHLIKTRGQQVTLRCSSQSGHNTVSWYQQALGQGPQFIFQYYREEENGRGNFPPRFSGLQFPNYSSELNVNALELDDSALYLCASSTKGTEDTQYFGPGTRLTVL.

The rearrangement joins TRBV28 to TRBJ2-1, with 7 positions matching TRBD2. Germline CDR1 reads MDHEN; CDR2 reads SYDVKM. J lost 2 bases, V lost 4 bases, and 8 bases had no gene match. The CDR3 loop spans 16 amino acids. The CDR3 sequence is CASSSFERGPYNEQFF. CDR3 nucleotide sequence: TGTGCCAGCAGTTCATTCGAGCGGGGCCCCTACAATGAGCAGTTCTTC.

The chain uses TRBV5-6 and TRBJ1-5; D is unclear. Germline loops: CDR1 SGHDT, CDR2 YYEEEE. Trimming shortened V by 3 bases and J by 9 bases, and 19 bases separated the two germline ends. This CDR3 comprises 15 residues. CDR3 in amino acids: CASSSQKWVLSPQHF. The CDR3 bases are TGTGCCAGCAGCTCACAGAAATGGGTATTGTCGCCCCAGCATTTT.

The gene calls are TRBV7-2 and TRBJ2-2; no clear D. The germline gives CDR1 SGHTA, CDR2 FQGNSA. V dropped 2 bases and J dropped 0 bases, with 7 bases sitting between them. The CDR3 consists of 15 residues. CDR3: CASSLSLANTGELFF. Written as DNA, the CDR3 is TGTGCCAGCAGCTTAAGTCTAGCGAACACCGGGGAGCTGTTTTTT.

The chain links TRBV5-1 to TRBJ2-6; weak D call: TRBD1 (5 bases). Trimming left V 0 bases short and J 3 bases short, with 7 bases between. Germline CDR1 SGHRS, CDR2 YFSETQ. The CDR3 spans 15 residues. This chain's CDR3 is CASSLVGDGANVLTF. The CDR3 DNA reads TGCGCCAGCAGCTTGGTAGGGGATGGGGCCAACGTCCTGACTTTC. The full variable domain, completed using reference TRBV5-1 and TRBJ2-6, is KAGVTQTPRYLIKTRGQQVTLSCSPISGHRSVSWYQQTPGQGLQFLFEYFSETQRNKGNFPGRFSGRQFSNSRSEMNVSTLELGDSALYLCASSLVGDGANVLTFGAGSRLTVL.

This clone was detected only once. CDR3 nucleotides: TGTGCCAGCAGCAGCCCGACTCCTGGAAACACCATATATTTT. Translation gives CASSSPTPGNTIYF. The genes are TRBV7-3 and TRBJ1-3; no definite D call. CDR3 size: 14 residues. V was trimmed by 5 bases and J by 2 bases, leaving 10 bases between them. The germline CDR1 and CDR2 sequences are SGHTA and FQGTGA.

The chain joins TRBV19 to TRBJ2-5; possibly TRBD1 for D (5 bases). This CDR3 contains 14 residues. With 3 bases removed from V and 7 bases from J, the gap between germline ends came to 15 bases. CDR1 and CDR2 from the germline V gene are LNHDA and SQIVND (reference sequence). In DNA form, the CDR3 reads TGTGCCAGTAGTATCTCCAGGGCAGTTAGGACCCAGTACTTC. Amino acids: CASSISRAVRTQYF.

The V gene is TRBV19, the J gene TRBJ1-5; D perhaps matches TRBD1 (5 bases). There are 16 residues in the CDR3. V lost 5 bases to trimming and J lost 1 base, with 15 bases between them. Germline V CDR1 and CDR2: LNHDA, SQIVND (reference sequence). For the CDR3, the DNA is TGTGCCAGTAGTCCAGACGGGGGGGGAAGCAATCAGCCCCAGCATTTT. It encodes CASSPDGGGSNQPQHF.

This sequence joins TRBV4-1 and TRBJ2-7; 9 nucleotides align to TRBD2. The germline CDR1 and CDR2 sequences are MGHRA and YSYEKL. V was pared by 1 base and J by 4 bases, with 8 bases of the junction left unmatched. CDR3 length equals 16 residues. The CDR3 DNA follows: TGCGCCAGCAGCCAAGGCCTGATTAGCGGGGGATACGAGCAGTACTTC. This gives the protein CASSQGLISGGYEQYF.

The chain is built from TRBV27 and TRBJ2-7, with 8 nucleotides matching TRBD2. V gave up 6 bases and J gave up 3 bases; unmatched junction bases: 7. The CDR3 length is 14 residues. CDR1 and CDR2 from the germline V gene are MNHEY and SMNVEV (reference sequence). CDR3 sequence reads: CASRLTSVSYEQYF. Here the CDR3 DNA reads TGTGCCAGCAGACTGACTAGCGTAAGCTACGAGCAGTACTTC.

The genes are TRBV6-5 and TRBJ2-1; no definite D call. This CDR3 is built from 12 residues. V shed 6 bases and J shed 4 bases, with 7 bases lying between them. The germline V gene has CDR1 MNHEY and CDR2 SVGAGI. The CDR3 DNA follows: TGTGCCAGCAGGCGCGGATACAATGAGCAGTTCTTC. This sequence encodes CASRRGYNEQFF.

The V call is TRBV7-9, the J call TRBJ1-2; possibly TRBD1 for D (5 bases). The CDR3 extends over 13 amino acids. Germline V gene lookup returns CDR1 SEHNR and CDR2 FQNEAQ (reference sequence). Deletions cut 3 bases from V and 2 bases from J, with 7 bases between. CDR3 sequence reads: CASSLEGNYGYTF. CDR3 DNA sequence: TGTGCCAGCAGCTTGGAGGGGAACTATGGCTACACCTTC.

The chain links TRBV18 to TRBJ1-4, with no clear D. Per germline, CDR1 KGHSH and CDR2 LQKENI. This CDR3 region has 14 residues. Deletions cut 3 bases from V and 14 bases from J, with 19 bases between. CDR3 DNA: TGTGCCAGCTCACCCCTAGCAAGTGCACCCAGGCTGTTTTTT. It yields the protein CASSPLASAPRLFF.

This clone showed up just once. The rearrangement links TRBV19 to TRBJ2-5; possibly TRBD1 for D (5 bases). Trimming stripped 3 bases from V and 0 bases from J, with 11 bases between. The CDR3 is 15 amino acids. Per germline, CDR1 LNHDA and CDR2 SQIVND (reference sequence). CDR3 in DNA: TGTGCCAGTAGTATGGGGCTAGTTGACCAAGAGACCCAGTACTTC. Translating gives CASSMGLVDQETQYF.

CDR3 amino acids: CASSETGQEEKLFF. The DNA of the CDR3 is TGTGCCAGCAGCGAGACAGGGCAGGAGGAAAAACTGTTTTTT. The chain links TRBV28 to TRBJ1-4; TRBD1 matches at 7 bases. J was trimmed by 8 bases and V by 6 bases; bases with no gene match: 9. CDR3 length: 14 residues. Germline V gives CDR1 MDHEN, CDR2 SYDVKM.

The chain combines TRBV18 with TRBJ2-7; D is possibly TRBD2 (5 bases). Trimming took off 6 bases at V and 7 bases at J, with 13 bases between the two ends. From germline, CDR1 is KGHSH and CDR2 LQKENI. The CDR3 totals 12 residues. The CDR3, as DNA: TGTGCCAGCTCGTGGACGAGGGCTGAGCAGTACTTC. It yields the protein CASSWTRAEQYF.

This chain links TRBV19 with TRBJ1-3; D is unclear. The ends were cut back, 1 base at V and 2 bases at J, with 6 bases in the middle. Germline values: CDR1 LNHDA, CDR2 SQIVND (reference sequence). This CDR3 comprises 14 residues. The CDR3 DNA follows: TGTGCCAGTAGTATAGGCGGGACTGGAAACACCATATATTTT. This translates into CASSIGGTGNTIYF.

This clone came up a few times. The chain recombines TRBV15 with TRBJ2-7; a possible D gene is TRBD1 (6 bases). There are 12 residues in the CDR3. CDR1 is LNHNV and CDR2 is YYDKDF in the germline V gene (reference sequence). V gave up 4 bases and J gave up 6 bases, with 10 bases separating them. The CDR3 nucleotides are TGTGCCACCAGCAAACAGGGATCCGAGCAGTACTTC. Its translation is CATSKQGSEQYF.

The V gene is TRBV27, the J gene TRBJ2-5; TRBD1 aligns across 8 bases. The CDR3 loop spans 16 amino acids. The J segment lost 4 bases and the V segment lost 4 bases, leaving 11 bases of the junction unmatched. Germline V gene sequence: CDR1 MNHEY, CDR2 SMNVEV (reference sequence). The DNA for the CDR3 is TGTGCCAGCAGTTGGAAGTACTCTACAGGGGGAGAGACCCAGTACTTC. Translated: CASSWKYSTGGETQYF.